The present TCR beta chain was sequenced within a study of blood T cell repertoires in COVID-19. Germline V lookup: CDR1 SGHNT, CDR2 YYREEE (reference sequence). The ends were cut back, 4 bases at V and 0 bases at J, with 14 bases in the middle. The CDR3 has 15 residues. Using immunoSEQ multiplex PCR, the repertoire was profiled, and TCRdb retains in-frame clones only, with some absent. The table lists fewer than 75,000 clones, 79% of them singletons, with approximately 3% in the top ten. The chain carries TRBV5-4 and TRBJ2-7; D is possibly TRBD2 (5 bases). Sequenced material: peripheral blood. The receptor was isolated from a man in his sixties with acute or convalescent COVID-19. The CDR3 sequence: CASSVTGIDSYEQYF. For the CDR3, the DNA is TGTGCCAGCAGCGTTACCGGGATAGACTCCTACGAGCAGTACTTC.